This T cell receptor beta chain was obtained from a study of T-cell reconstitution after alpha-beta-depleted transplantation in children. Study-level points and caveats: At around two months after transplant, the alpha-beta T cells were reportedly derived from several hundred expanded clones that came from non-depleted graft cells.

Many counts were recorded for this clonotype. Its antigen remains unknown. This CDR3 has 13 amino acids. The V gene lost 5 bases and the J gene lost 5 bases, with 12 bases spanning the gap. Per the germline V gene, CDR1 is SEHNR and CDR2 is FQNEAQ (reference sequence). Unique molecular identifiers were incorporated when the TCRbeta library was constructed. TCRdb recomputed calls from the PCR reads with MiXCR, one row per CDR3 protein. The table has about 7,200 distinct CDR3 sequences, approximately 5.6% seen once. The clonotype comes from a child under two years old who had a stem cell transplant for acute myeloid leukemia, so the T cells may come from the graft donor. The gene calls are TRBV7-9 and TRBJ1-1; D uncertain. The material was PBMCs, mostly from graft donor cells, obtained 180 days after TCRalphabeta/CD19-depleted stem cell transplant. This CDR3 is CASSPRDRTEAFF. DNA of the CDR3: TGTGCCAGCAGCCCCCGAGATAGGACTGAAGCTTTCTTT. The full variable domain, with the rest looked up from reference TRBV7-9 and TRBJ1-1, is DTGVSQNPRHKITKRGQNVTFRCDPISEHNRLYWYRQTLGQGPEFLTYFQNEAQLEKSRLLSDRFSAERPKGSFSTLEIQRTEQGDSAMYLCASSPRDRTEAFFGQGTRLTVV.